A single sample gave rise to the 2 T cell receptor beta chains below, sequenced in a study of T cell responses to AZD1222 COVID-19 vaccine. Clones were read by immunoSEQ multiplex PCR, and TCRdb kept only the in-frame ones, dropping some. The profile covers about 88,000 clones, with about nine tenths appearing a single time and under 3% taken by the ten largest. Material: peripheral blood, obtained on day 0 of AZD1222 vaccination. These receptor sequences come from an adult in good health.

Only one count was recorded for this clone. This chain uses TRBV3-1 (or the pseudogene TRBV3-2) with TRBJ2-1; D remains ambiguous. V gave up 0 bases and J gave up 4 bases, with 7 bases separating them. This CDR3 has 14 residues. The germline V gene encodes CDR1 LGHDT and CDR2 YNNKEL (reference sequence). The CDR3 sequence is CASSQDVGYNEQFF. The DNA for the CDR3 is TGTGCCAGCAGCCAAGATGTTGGGTACAATGAGCAGTTCTTC.

The CDR3 sequence: CASSSYTGTSQETQYF. DNA for the CDR3: TGTGCCAGCAGCTCCTACACCGGGACATCACAAGAGACCCAGTACTTC. This sequence joins TRBV7-9 and TRBJ2-5; possible D gene TRBD1, 6 bases. The CDR3 has 16 amino acids. V was cut by 4 bases and J by 2 bases, with 17 bases left in between. Germline V gene sequence: CDR1 SEHNR, CDR2 FQNEAQ (reference sequence).